This T cell receptor (beta chain) was identified during a study of blood T cell repertoires in COVID-19. Study background: Specimens from acute and convalescent COVID-19 originated in the United States, Italy and Spain.

CDR1 is LNHDA, CDR2 SQIVND, per germline (reference sequence). The CDR3 has 11 amino acids. Trimming removed 4 bases from V and 7 bases from J, with 5 bases in between. Measured with immunoSEQ multiplex PCR; TCRdb has only the in-frame clones, and not every one. This sample carries more than 65,000 clones, 65% to 85% of them seen once, and the ten largest clones take less than 6%. The chain employs TRBV19 and TRBJ2-1; D gene uncertain. The clonotype was recovered from a man between 60 and 70 years old with active or convalescent COVID-19. Sequencing used peripheral blood. The CDR3 DNA reads TGTGCCAGTAGTACCCTTAATGAGCAGTTCTTC. Translated, it gives CASSTLNEQFF.